This T cell receptor (beta chain) appears in the sequencing data of a study of cytomegalovirus exposure and HLA in healthy donors. The PCR ran on 60 Vbeta and 13 Jbeta primers. Sequencing was performed with immunoSEQ multiplex PCR; in TCRdb, only in-frame clones are kept and a portion is missing. The table has about 140,000 clones, 78% seen once. To note about this clone: What it binds is not known.

Findings and limits, study-wide: An ancestry cluster, one associated with Asian ancestry, reportedly showed fewer N-insertions than the approximately 670-donor mean in a later analysis.

This CDR3 contains 16 residues. Germline V gives CDR1 LNHNV, CDR2 YYDKDF (reference sequence). The ends were cut back, 0 bases at V and 4 bases at J, with 10 bases in the middle. The clonotype originates from a male donor in good health and CMV-seronegative. The sample taken for sequencing was PBMCs. This sequence joins TRBV15 and TRBJ2-6; no reliable D call. CDR3 nucleotide sequence: TGTGCCACCAGCAGAGATTCGGCGGCAGGGGCCAACGTCCTGACTTTC. It encodes CATSRDSAAGANVLTF.